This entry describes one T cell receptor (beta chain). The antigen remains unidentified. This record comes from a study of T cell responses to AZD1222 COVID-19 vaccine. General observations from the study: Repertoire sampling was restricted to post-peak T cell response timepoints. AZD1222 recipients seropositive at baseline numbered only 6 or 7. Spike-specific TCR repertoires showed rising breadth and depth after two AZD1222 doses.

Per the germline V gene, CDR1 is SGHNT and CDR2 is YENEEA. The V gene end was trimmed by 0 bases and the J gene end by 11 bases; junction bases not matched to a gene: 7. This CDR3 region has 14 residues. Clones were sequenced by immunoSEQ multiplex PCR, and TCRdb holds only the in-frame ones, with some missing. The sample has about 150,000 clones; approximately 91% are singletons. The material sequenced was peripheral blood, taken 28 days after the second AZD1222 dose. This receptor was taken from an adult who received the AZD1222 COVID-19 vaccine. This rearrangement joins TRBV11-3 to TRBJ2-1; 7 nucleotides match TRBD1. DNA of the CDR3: TGTGCCAGCAGCTTAGATCCCCAGGGGGAAAAGCAGTTCTTC. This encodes CASSLDPQGEKQFF.